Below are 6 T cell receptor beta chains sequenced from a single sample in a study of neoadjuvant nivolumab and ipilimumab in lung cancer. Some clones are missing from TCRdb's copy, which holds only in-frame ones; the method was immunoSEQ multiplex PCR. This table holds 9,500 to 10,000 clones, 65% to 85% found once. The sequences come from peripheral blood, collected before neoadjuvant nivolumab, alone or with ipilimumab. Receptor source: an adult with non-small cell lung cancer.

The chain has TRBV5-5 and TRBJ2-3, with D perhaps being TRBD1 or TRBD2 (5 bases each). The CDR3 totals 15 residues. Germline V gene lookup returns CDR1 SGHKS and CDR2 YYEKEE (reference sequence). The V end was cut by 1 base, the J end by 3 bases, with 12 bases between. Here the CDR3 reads CASSLYRTSTDTQYF. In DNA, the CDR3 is TGTGCCAGCAGCTTGTACAGGACTTCAACAGATACGCAGTATTTT.

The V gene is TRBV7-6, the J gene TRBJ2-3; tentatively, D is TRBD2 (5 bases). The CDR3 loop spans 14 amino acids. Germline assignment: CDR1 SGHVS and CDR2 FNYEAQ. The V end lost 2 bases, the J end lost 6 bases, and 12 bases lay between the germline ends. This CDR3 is CASSLRLAADTQYF. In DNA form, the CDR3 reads TGTGCCAGCAGCTTAAGGCTAGCCGCCGATACGCAGTATTTT.

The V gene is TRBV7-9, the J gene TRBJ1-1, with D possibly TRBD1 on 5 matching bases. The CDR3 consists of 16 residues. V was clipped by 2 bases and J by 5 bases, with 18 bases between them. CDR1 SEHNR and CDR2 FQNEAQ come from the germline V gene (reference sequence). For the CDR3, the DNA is TGTGCCAGCAGCTTACCCGTGGGGGTAGGATGGACTGAAGCTTTCTTT. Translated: CASSLPVGVGWTEAFF.

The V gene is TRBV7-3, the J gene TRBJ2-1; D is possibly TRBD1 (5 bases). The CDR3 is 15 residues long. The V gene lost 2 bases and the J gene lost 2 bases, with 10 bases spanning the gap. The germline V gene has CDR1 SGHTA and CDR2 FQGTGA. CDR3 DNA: TGTGCCAGCAGCTTAGGGGCAGGGACCTACAATGAGCAGTTCTTC. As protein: CASSLGAGTYNEQFF.

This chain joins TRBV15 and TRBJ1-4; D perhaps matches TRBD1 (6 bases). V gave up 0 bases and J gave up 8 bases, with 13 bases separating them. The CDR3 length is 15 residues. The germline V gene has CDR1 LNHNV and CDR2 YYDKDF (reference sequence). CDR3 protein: CATSRDGGGEEKLFF. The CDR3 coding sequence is TGTGCCACCAGCAGAGATGGAGGGGGAGAGGAAAAACTGTTTTTT.

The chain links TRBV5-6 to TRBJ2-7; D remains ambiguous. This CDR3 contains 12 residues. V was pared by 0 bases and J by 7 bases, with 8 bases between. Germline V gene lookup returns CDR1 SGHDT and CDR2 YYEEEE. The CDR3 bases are TGTGCCAGCAGCTTGGGCCGTAGGGAGCAGTACTTC. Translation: CASSLGRREQYF.